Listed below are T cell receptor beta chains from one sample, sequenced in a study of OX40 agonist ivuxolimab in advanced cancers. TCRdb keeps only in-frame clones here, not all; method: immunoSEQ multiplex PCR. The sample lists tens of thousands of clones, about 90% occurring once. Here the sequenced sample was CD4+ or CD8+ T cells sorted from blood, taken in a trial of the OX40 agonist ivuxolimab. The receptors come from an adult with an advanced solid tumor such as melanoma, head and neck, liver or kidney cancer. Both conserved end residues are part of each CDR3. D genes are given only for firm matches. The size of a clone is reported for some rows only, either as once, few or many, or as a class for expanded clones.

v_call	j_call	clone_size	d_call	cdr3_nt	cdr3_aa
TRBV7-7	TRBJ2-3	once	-	TGTGCTAGCAGCCCGCCGGAGGATACGCAGTATTTT	CASSPPEDTQYF
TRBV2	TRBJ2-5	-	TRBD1	TGTGCCAGCAGCGCAGGGGGCGGTTCGGCCCAGTACTTC	CASSAGGGSAQYF
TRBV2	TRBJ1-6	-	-	TGTGCCAGCAGAGGCGACAGGACCTATAATTCACCCCTCCACTTT	CASRGDRTYNSPLHF
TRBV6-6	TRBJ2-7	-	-	TGTGCCAGCAGCAGTCCGGGCCTCGTTTCCTACGAGCAGTACTTC	CASSSPGLVSYEQYF
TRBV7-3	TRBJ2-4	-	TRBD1	TGTGCCAGCAGTAGGGACAGGGAGAACATTCAGTACTTC	CASSRDRENIQYF
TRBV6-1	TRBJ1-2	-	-	TGTGCCAGCAGTCCACGTGGGGGGCGCGGAAATGGCTACACCTTC	CASSPRGGRGNGYTF
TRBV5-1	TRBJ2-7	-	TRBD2	TGCGCCAGCAGCTTGGAAGCTAGCGGGGGTTCCTACGAGCAGTACTTC	CASSLEASGGSYEQYF
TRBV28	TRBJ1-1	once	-	TGTGCCAGCAGTCTACCCGGGACATTGACTGAAGCTTTCTTT	CASSLPGTLTEAFF
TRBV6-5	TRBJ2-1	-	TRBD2	TGTGCCAGCAGTTACTCAAGGACTAGCAGCAATGAGCAGTTCTTC	CASSYSRTSSNEQFF
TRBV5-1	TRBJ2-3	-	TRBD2	TGCGCCAGCAGCTTGGGGGTAGCGGGTATCACAGATACGCAGTATTTT	CASSLGVAGITDTQYF
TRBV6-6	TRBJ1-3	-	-	TGTGCCAGCAGTCCGAGACTTGAAACCTCTGGAAACACCATATATTTT	CASSPRLETSGNTIYF
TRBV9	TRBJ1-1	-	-	TGTGCCAGCGGGCTAGGGGAGAACACTGAAGCTTTCTTT	CASGLGENTEAFF
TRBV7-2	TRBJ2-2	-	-	TGTGCCAGCAGCTGGGCGGGCGGGGACCGGACCGGGGAGCTGTTTTTT	CASSWAGGDRTGELFF
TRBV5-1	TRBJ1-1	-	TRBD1	TGCGCCACCTCACCAGGGGGCATGAAGAACACTGAAGCTTTCTTT	CATSPGGMKNTEAFF
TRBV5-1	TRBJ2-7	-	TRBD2	TGCGCCAGCAGCTCCGAGCTAGCGGGAGTTGTCGAGCAGTACTTC	CASSSELAGVVEQYF
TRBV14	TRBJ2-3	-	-	TGTGCCAGCAGCCAAGCCCTAGGGGTTTATAGCACAGATACGCAGTATTTT	CASSQALGVYSTDTQYF
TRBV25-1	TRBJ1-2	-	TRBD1	TGTGCCAGCAGTGACCGAAAGGGACAGGGGTTCAGGGGCTACACCTTC	CASSDRKGQGFRGYTF
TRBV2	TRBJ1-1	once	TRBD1	TGTGCCAGCACCTCGACAGGGAGAACTGAAGCTTTCTTT	CASTSTGRTEAFF
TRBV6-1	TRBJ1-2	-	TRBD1	TGTGCCAGCAGTGAAGCGGGGACAGGGTACTATGGCTACACCTTC	CASSEAGTGYYGYTF
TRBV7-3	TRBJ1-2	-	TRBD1	TGTGCCAGCAGTTCGGACAGGGAAGACTATGGCTACACCTTC	CASSSDREDYGYTF
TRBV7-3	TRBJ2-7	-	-	TGTGCCAGCAGCAGAAACAGGGAGCTCTCCTACGAGCAGTACTTC	CASSRNRELSYEQYF
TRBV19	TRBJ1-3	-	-	TGTGCCAGTAGTTTAAAACTGGGAGGAAACACCATATATTTT	CASSLKLGGNTIYF
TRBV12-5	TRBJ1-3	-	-	TGTGCTAGTGGGCAGGCCCTGGGGGTCAGTGGAAACACCATATATTTT	CASGQALGVSGNTIYF
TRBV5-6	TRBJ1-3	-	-	TGTGCCAGCAGCTTGGAGCTCTCTGGAAACACCATATATTTT	CASSLELSGNTIYF
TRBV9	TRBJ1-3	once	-	TGTGCCAGCAGCGTAGCACCCAACAAAGGAAACACCATATATTTT	CASSVAPNKGNTIYF
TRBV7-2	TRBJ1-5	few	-	TGTGCCAGCAGCTTGAATAGCAATCAGCCCCAGCATTTT	CASSLNSNQPQHF
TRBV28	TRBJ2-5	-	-	TGTGCCAGTATCTCGGCGGGAGAGACCCAGTACTTC	CASISAGETQYF
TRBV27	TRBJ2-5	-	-	TGTGCCAGCAGCGGACAGTTACGGAAAGAGACCCAGTACTTC	CASSGQLRKETQYF
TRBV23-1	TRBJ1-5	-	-	TGCGCCAGCAGTCAATCGTCCAGGAATAGTCAGCCCCAGCATTTT	CASSQSSRNSQPQHF
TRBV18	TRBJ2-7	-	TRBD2	TGTGCCAGCTCACCACCACTAGCGGGGGGGAGCTCCTACGAGCAGTACTTC	CASSPPLAGGSSYEQYF
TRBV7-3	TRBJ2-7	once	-	TGTGCCAGCAGCTCCGGTCCCTCCTACGAGCAGTACTTC	CASSSGPSYEQYF
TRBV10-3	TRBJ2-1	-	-	TGTGCCATCAGGGGCTCCGGGGAGCGCCCGAGCTCCTACAATGAGCAGTTCTTC	CAIRGSGERPSSYNEQFF
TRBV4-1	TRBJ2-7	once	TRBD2	TGCGCCAGCAGCCAGGTTCGGCCTAGCGGAACCTACGAGCAGTACTTC	CASSQVRPSGTYEQYF
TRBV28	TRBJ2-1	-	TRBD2	TGTGCCAGCAGTTCAGGACTAGCGGGAGGGCGGAATGAGCAGTTCTTC	CASSSGLAGGRNEQFF
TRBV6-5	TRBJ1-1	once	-	TGTGCCAGCAGTTTCAAAGAGGGCACTGAAGCTTTCTTT	CASSFKEGTEAFF
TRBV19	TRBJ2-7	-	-	TGTGCCAGTAGTATAGGGACGGTTGCGGGCGAGCAGTACTTC	CASSIGTVAGEQYF